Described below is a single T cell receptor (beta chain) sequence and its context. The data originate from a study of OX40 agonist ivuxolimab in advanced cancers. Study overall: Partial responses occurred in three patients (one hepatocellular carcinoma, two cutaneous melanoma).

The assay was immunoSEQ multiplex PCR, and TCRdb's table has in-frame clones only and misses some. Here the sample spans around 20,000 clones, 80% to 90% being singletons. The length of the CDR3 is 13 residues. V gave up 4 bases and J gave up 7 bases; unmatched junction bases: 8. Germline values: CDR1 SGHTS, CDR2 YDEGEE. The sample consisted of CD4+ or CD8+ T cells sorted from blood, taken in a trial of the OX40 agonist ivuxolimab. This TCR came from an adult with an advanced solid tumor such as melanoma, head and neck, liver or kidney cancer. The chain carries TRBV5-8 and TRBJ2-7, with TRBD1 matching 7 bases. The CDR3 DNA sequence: TGTGCCAGCAGCACAAGACAGGGCGGAGAGCAGTACTTC. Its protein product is CASSTRQGGEQYF.